A selection of T cell receptor beta chains follows, all from one sample in a study of early T cells in non-severe SARS-CoV-2 infection. TCRdb ran MiXCR on the 5' RACE reads and lists one entry per CDR3 protein. The data show under 50,000 distinct CDR3 sequences, about 25% seen once. The specimen was whole blood, collected at baseline. The receptors come from an adult who was a healthcare worker with PCR-confirmed SARS-CoV-2 infection or an uninfected control (not recorded which). CDR3s include the opening cysteine and the closing phenylalanine or tryptophan. Fields, in order: J gene, V gene, D gene, clone size, CDR3 protein, CDR3 DNA. A D gene is named only where the DNA matches it firmly. A row's size may be missing; if present it is once, few, many or a size class.

j_call: TRBJ1-2
v_call: TRBV7-9
d_call: -
clone_size: medium-sized
cdr3_aa: CASSPGTYGYTF
cdr3_nt: TGTGCCAGCAGCCCTGGCACATATGGCTACACCTTC

j_call: TRBJ1-3
v_call: TRBV6-2/TRBV6-3
d_call: -
clone_size: many
cdr3_aa: CASSPGPLSSGNTIYF
cdr3_nt: TGTGCCAGCAGTCCGGGACCCCTGTCCTCTGGAAACACCATATATTTT

j_call: TRBJ2-3
v_call: TRBV4-3
d_call: -
clone_size: few
cdr3_aa: CASSQDGLTDTQYF
cdr3_nt: TGCGCCAGCAGCCAAGATGGACTGACAGATACGCAGTATTTT

j_call: TRBJ2-7
v_call: TRBV3-1
d_call: -
clone_size: few
cdr3_aa: CASSQEVQYYEQYF
cdr3_nt: TGTGCCAGCAGCCAAGAGGTACAGTACTACGAGCAGTACTTC

j_call: TRBJ2-3
v_call: TRBV7-2
d_call: -
clone_size: -
cdr3_aa: CAITLGGDTQYF
cdr3_nt: TGTGCCATTACCCTCGGGGGCGATACGCAGTATTTT

j_call: TRBJ2-1
v_call: TRBV24-1
d_call: TRBD1
clone_size: -
cdr3_aa: CATSGKQGAGTYNEQFF
cdr3_nt: TGTGCCACCAGTGGTAAACAGGGGGCAGGGACCTACAATGAGCAGTTCTTC

j_call: TRBJ1-5
v_call: TRBV6-5
d_call: TRBD1
clone_size: -
cdr3_aa: CASSLDRANQPQHF
cdr3_nt: TGTGCCAGCAGTTTAGACAGGGCTAATCAGCCCCAGCATTTT

j_call: TRBJ2-3
v_call: TRBV10-1
d_call: TRBD2
clone_size: few
cdr3_aa: CASSETSGGTDTQYF
cdr3_nt: TGCGCCAGCAGTGAAACTAGCGGGGGCACAGATACGCAGTATTTT

j_call: TRBJ2-7
v_call: TRBV11-2
d_call: -
clone_size: -
cdr3_aa: CASSLVRYEQYF
cdr3_nt: TGTGCCAGCAGCTTAGTTCGATACGAGCAGTACTTC

j_call: TRBJ2-5
v_call: TRBV9
d_call: -
clone_size: -
cdr3_aa: CASSVGEETQYF
cdr3_nt: TGTGCCAGCAGCGTTGGAGAAGAGACCCAGTACTTC

j_call: TRBJ2-3
v_call: TRBV5-1
d_call: TRBD2
clone_size: few
cdr3_aa: CASERSGGTDTQYF
cdr3_nt: TGCGCCAGCGAGAGAAGCGGGGGCACAGATACGCAGTATTTT

j_call: TRBJ2-7
v_call: TRBV30
d_call: -
clone_size: once
cdr3_aa: CAWSVGQIIGEQYF
cdr3_nt: TGTGCCTGGAGTGTAGGACAGATAATAGGCGAGCAGTACTTC

j_call: TRBJ1-1
v_call: TRBV29-1
d_call: -
clone_size: few
cdr3_aa: CSVGAGRTEAFF
cdr3_nt: TGCAGCGTTGGGGCAGGGAGAACTGAAGCTTTCTTT

j_call: TRBJ2-7
v_call: TRBV6-6
d_call: -
clone_size: -
cdr3_aa: CASSYESYEQYF
cdr3_nt: TGTGCCAGCAGTTACGAATCCTACGAGCAGTACTTC

j_call: TRBJ2-3
v_call: TRBV20-1
d_call: TRBD2
clone_size: once
cdr3_aa: CSASLAESTDTQYF
cdr3_nt: TGCAGTGCTAGCCTAGCGGAGAGCACAGATACGCAGTATTTT

j_call: TRBJ2-2
v_call: TRBV7-8
d_call: -
clone_size: -
cdr3_aa: CASSLRLTRVELFF
cdr3_nt: TGTGCCAGCAGCTTACGGCTGACTCGCGTGGAGCTGTTTTTT

j_call: TRBJ1-3
v_call: TRBV29-1
d_call: -
clone_size: -
cdr3_aa: CSVVPNSGNTIYF
cdr3_nt: TGCAGCGTTGTACCGAACTCTGGAAACACCATATATTTT

j_call: TRBJ1-1
v_call: TRBV20-1
d_call: TRBD1
clone_size: -
cdr3_aa: CSARRRGTNTEAFF
cdr3_nt: TGCAGTGCTAGGCGCAGGGGGACGAACACTGAAGCTTTCTTT

j_call: TRBJ2-7
v_call: TRBV5-1
d_call: TRBD1
clone_size: -
cdr3_aa: CASSEPGGYYEQYF
cdr3_nt: TGCGCCAGCAGCGAGCCAGGGGGTTACTACGAGCAGTACTTC

j_call: TRBJ2-7
v_call: TRBV20-1
d_call: -
clone_size: -
cdr3_aa: CSARPGSDEQYF
cdr3_nt: TGCAGTGCTAGACCGGGATCCGACGAGCAGTACTTC

j_call: TRBJ2-4
v_call: TRBV29-1
d_call: -
clone_size: few
cdr3_aa: CSVVMGLAKNIQYF
cdr3_nt: TGCAGCGTGGTTATGGGTCTAGCCAAAAACATTCAGTACTTC

j_call: TRBJ2-7
v_call: TRBV11-2
d_call: -
clone_size: -
cdr3_aa: CASSRGSGEGTPYEQYF
cdr3_nt: TGTGCCAGCAGCCGAGGGTCCGGCGAGGGGACTCCCTACGAGCAGTACTTC

j_call: TRBJ2-5
v_call: TRBV7-2
d_call: -
clone_size: -
cdr3_aa: CASSLTSLADWETQYF
cdr3_nt: TGTGCCAGCAGCTTAACCTCCCTTGCGGATTGGGAGACCCAGTACTTC

j_call: TRBJ2-3
v_call: TRBV6-1
d_call: TRBD1
clone_size: -
cdr3_aa: CASSENRGTDTQYF
cdr3_nt: TGTGCCAGCAGTGAGAACAGGGGGACAGATACGCAGTATTTT

j_call: TRBJ2-5
v_call: TRBV7-2
d_call: -
clone_size: few
cdr3_aa: CASRGTGRQETQYF
cdr3_nt: TGTGCCAGCAGGGGCACGGGGCGCCAAGAGACCCAGTACTTC

j_call: TRBJ2-1
v_call: TRBV10-2
d_call: -
clone_size: -
cdr3_aa: CASRVGNEQFF
cdr3_nt: TGCGCCAGCAGGGTCGGCAATGAGCAGTTCTTC

j_call: TRBJ2-7
v_call: TRBV7-9
d_call: TRBD1
clone_size: -
cdr3_aa: CASSGRTGDEQYF
cdr3_nt: TGTGCCAGCAGCGGGCGGACAGGGGACGAGCAGTACTTC

j_call: TRBJ2-2
v_call: TRBV5-6
d_call: -
clone_size: -
cdr3_aa: CASSSGWSGGSTGELFF
cdr3_nt: TGTGCCAGCAGCTCTGGATGGAGCGGAGGATCCACCGGGGAGCTGTTTTTT

j_call: TRBJ2-3
v_call: TRBV19
d_call: TRBD1
clone_size: many
cdr3_aa: CASSVPGTVKTEDTQYF
cdr3_nt: TGTGCCAGTAGCGTACCTGGGACAGTGAAGACCGAAGATACGCAGTATTTT

j_call: TRBJ2-7
v_call: TRBV12-3/TRBV12-4
d_call: -
clone_size: -
cdr3_aa: CASSPDAPSYEQYF
cdr3_nt: TGTGCCAGCAGCCCTGACGCCCCATCCTACGAGCAGTACTTC

j_call: TRBJ1-1
v_call: TRBV29-1
d_call: -
clone_size: few
cdr3_aa: CSVEDRQEAFF
cdr3_nt: TGCAGCGTTGAAGATCGACAGGAAGCTTTCTTT

j_call: TRBJ1-4
v_call: TRBV7-9
d_call: -
clone_size: -
cdr3_aa: CASSHRDKNEKLFF
cdr3_nt: TGTGCCAGCAGCCACCGGGACAAAAATGAAAAACTGTTTTTT

j_call: TRBJ2-7
v_call: TRBV11-2
d_call: -
clone_size: -
cdr3_aa: CASSLYNSRPDEQYF
cdr3_nt: TGTGCCAGCAGCTTATATAACAGTCGGCCGGACGAGCAGTACTTC

j_call: TRBJ1-1
v_call: TRBV12-3/TRBV12-4
d_call: -
clone_size: -
cdr3_aa: CASSAQGYAEAFF
cdr3_nt: TGTGCCAGCAGTGCCCAGGGGTACGCTGAAGCTTTCTTT

j_call: TRBJ2-3
v_call: TRBV6-6
d_call: -
clone_size: -
cdr3_aa: CASSYEADTQYF
cdr3_nt: TGTGCCAGCAGTTACGAGGCAGATACGCAGTATTTT

j_call: TRBJ2-7
v_call: TRBV5-3
d_call: -
clone_size: few
cdr3_aa: CARTPRRGYEQYF
cdr3_nt: TGTGCCAGAACCCCGAGGAGGGGCTACGAGCAGTACTTC

j_call: TRBJ2-6
v_call: TRBV12-3/TRBV12-4
d_call: -
clone_size: -
cdr3_aa: CASSLRQGSSGANVLTF
cdr3_nt: TGTGCCAGCAGTTTAAGGCAGGGGAGCTCTGGGGCCAACGTCCTGACTTTC

j_call: TRBJ2-5
v_call: TRBV9
d_call: TRBD2
clone_size: -
cdr3_aa: CASSPGTSGGETQYF
cdr3_nt: TGTGCCAGCAGCCCCGGGACTAGCGGGGGGGAGACCCAGTACTTC

j_call: TRBJ2-1
v_call: TRBV2
d_call: TRBD1
clone_size: -
cdr3_aa: CASSEVGQGAYNEQFF
cdr3_nt: TGTGCCAGCAGTGAAGTGGGACAGGGGGCTTACAATGAGCAGTTCTTC

j_call: TRBJ2-1
v_call: TRBV9
d_call: TRBD2
clone_size: -
cdr3_aa: CASSVEGLEGNEQFF
cdr3_nt: TGTGCCAGCAGCGTAGAGGGACTAGAGGGCAATGAGCAGTTCTTC

j_call: TRBJ1-2
v_call: TRBV6-5
d_call: -
clone_size: few
cdr3_aa: CASSYSVCTF
cdr3_nt: TGTGCCAGCAGTTATTCTGTTTGCACCTTC